The 9 T cell receptor beta chains below were found in one sample sequenced in a study of OX40 agonist ivuxolimab in advanced cancers. TCRdb's table, derived via immunoSEQ multiplex PCR, lists solely in-frame clones and lacks some. The sample carries about 66,000 clones, around 85% recorded once. The sequenced sample was CD4+ or CD8+ T cells sorted from blood, obtained in a trial of the OX40 agonist ivuxolimab. The receptors derive from an adult with an advanced solid tumor such as melanoma, head and neck, liver or kidney cancer.

This clone was seen just once. The chain has TRBV9 and TRBJ2-1, with no clear D. The CDR3 runs to 15 residues. Germline V gene sequence: CDR1 SGDLS, CDR2 YYNGEE. The V and J ends lost 0 bases and 0 bases respectively, with 7 bases between them. CDR3 nucleotides: TGTGCCAGCAGCGTAGAAACCGGCTCCTACAATGAGCAGTTCTTC. It codes for CASSVETGSYNEQFF.

V gene TRBV27 combines with J gene TRBJ2-1; 16 nucleotides line up with TRBD2. This CDR3 contains 16 residues. Germline V gives CDR1 MNHEY, CDR2 SMNVEV (reference sequence). Trimming cost V 0 bases and J 9 bases; bases outside gene matches: 2. CDR3 sequence: CASSLSGTSGRVEQFF. CDR3 nucleotide sequence: TGTGCCAGCAGTTTATCGGGGACTAGCGGGAGGGTTGAGCAGTTCTTC.

The chain carries TRBV2 and TRBJ1-5; no clear D gene. Trimming left V 1 base short and J 5 bases short, with 3 bases between. From germline, CDR1 is SNHLY and CDR2 FYNNEI. The CDR3 length is 12 residues. This chain's CDR3 is CASSEGYQPQHF. The CDR3, as DNA: TGTGCCAGCAGTGAAGGGTATCAGCCCCAGCATTTT. The full variable domain, completed using reference TRBV2 and TRBJ1-5, is EPEVTQTPSHQVTQMGQEVILRCVPISNHLYFYWYRQILGQKVEFLVSFYNNEISEKSEIFDDQFSVERPDGSNFTLKIRSTKLEDSAMYFCASSEGYQPQHFGDGTRLSIL.

J is TRBJ2-1 and V is TRBV5-6; D is tentatively TRBD1 or TRBD2 (5 bases each). Germline V CDR1 and CDR2: SGHDT, YYEEEE. The CDR3 totals 14 residues. Trimming removed 0 bases from V and 7 bases from J, with 11 bases in between. CDR3 amino acids: CASSLGGPENEQFF. The CDR3 nucleotides read TGTGCCAGCAGCTTGGGGGGACCGGAGAATGAGCAGTTCTTC.

The genes are TRBV5-1 and TRBJ2-1, with 9 bases fitting TRBD2. This CDR3 has 17 residues. Germline V gene lookup returns CDR1 SGHRS and CDR2 YFSETQ. Trimming at V came to 3 bases and at J to 10 bases, leaving 17 bases not matched to a gene. The CDR3 loop is CASSWGETSGYNREQFF. CDR3 DNA: TGCGCCAGCAGCTGGGGGGAGACTAGCGGCTATAATCGGGAGCAGTTCTTC. Full variable domain (outside the CDR3, taken from reference TRBV5-1 and TRBJ2-1): KAGVTQTPRYLIKTRGQQVTLSCSPISGHRSVSWYQQTPGQGLQFLFEYFSETQRNKGNFPGRFSGRQFSNSRSEMNVSTLELGDSALYLCASSWGETSGYNREQFFGPGTRLTVL.

The chain carries TRBV15 and TRBJ1-4, with D possibly being TRBD1 (5 bases). Germline CDR1 reads LNHNV; CDR2 reads YYDKDF (reference sequence). Trimming took off 1 base at V and 12 bases at J, with 9 bases between the two ends. The CDR3 loop spans 12 amino acids. The CDR3 region is CATSRAREELFF. For the CDR3, the DNA is TGTGCCACCAGCAGAGCCAGGGAAGAACTGTTTTTT.

In this sample, this clone turned up once. This chain joins TRBV7-6 and TRBJ2-7; 9 bases map to TRBD1. This CDR3 contains 15 residues. The trim removed 5 bases at V and 5 bases at J, leaving 10 bases unmatched. Germline V gene data show CDR1 as SGHVS and CDR2 as FNYEAQ. The CDR3, as DNA: TGTGCCAGCAGCACCCGACCTACAGGGGGCCACGAGCAGTACTTC. Amino acid sequence: CASSTRPTGGHEQYF.

V usage is TRBV21-1 and J usage is TRBJ1-2; TRBD1 is the table's D call, not checked against the DNA. TRBV21-1 is an annotated pseudogene. The CDR3 sequence is 14 residues long. CDR3 sequence: CASSWAGVNYGYTF. DNA for the CDR3: TGTGCCAGCAGCTGGGCAGGGGTAAACTATGGCTACACCTTC.

The gene calls are TRBV6-5 and TRBJ1-2; D unresolved. CDR1 and CDR2 from the germline V gene are MNHEY and SVGAGI. With 6 bases removed from V and 5 bases from J, the gap between germline ends came to 16 bases. This CDR3 is 14 amino acids long. CDR3 bases: TGTGCCAGCAGGCCAGGATGGTTGGGTTATGGCTACACCTTC. Translating gives CASRPGWLGYGYTF.